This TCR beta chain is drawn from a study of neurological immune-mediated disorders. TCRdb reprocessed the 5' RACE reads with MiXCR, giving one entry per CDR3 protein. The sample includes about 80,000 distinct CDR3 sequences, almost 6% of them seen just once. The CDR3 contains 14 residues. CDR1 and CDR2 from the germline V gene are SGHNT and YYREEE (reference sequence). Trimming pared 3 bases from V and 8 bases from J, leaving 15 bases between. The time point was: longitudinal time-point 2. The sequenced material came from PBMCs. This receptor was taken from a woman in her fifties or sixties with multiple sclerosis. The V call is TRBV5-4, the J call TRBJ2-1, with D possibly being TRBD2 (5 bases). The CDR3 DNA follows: TGTGCCAGCAGCTCTACAAAGGACGGGGATGAGCAGTTCTTC. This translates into CASSSTKDGDEQFF.